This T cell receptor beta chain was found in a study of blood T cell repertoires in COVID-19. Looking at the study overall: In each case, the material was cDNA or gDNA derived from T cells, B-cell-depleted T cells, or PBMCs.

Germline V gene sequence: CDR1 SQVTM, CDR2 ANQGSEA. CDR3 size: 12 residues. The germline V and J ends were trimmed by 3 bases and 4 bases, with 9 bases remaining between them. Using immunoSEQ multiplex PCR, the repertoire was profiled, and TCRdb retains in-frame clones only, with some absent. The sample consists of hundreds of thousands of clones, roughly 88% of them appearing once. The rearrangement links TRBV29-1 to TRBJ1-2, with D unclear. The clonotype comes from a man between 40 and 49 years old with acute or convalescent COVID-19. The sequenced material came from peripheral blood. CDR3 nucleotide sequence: TGCAGCGTTGAGCACAGTGGCTATGGCTACACCTTC. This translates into CSVEHSGYGYTF.